The next 13 T cell receptor beta chains were all read from a single sample in a study of blood T cells in healthy people across ages. A second about 7 to 11 cycle PCR used barcoded and J-beta primers. TCRdb re-analysed the 5' RACE reads in MiXCR, keeping a single row per CDR3 protein. The repertoire holds some 1,500,000 distinct CDR3 sequences, with around 40% as singletons. The sequencing input was blood. The receptors come from a woman aged 18-29 years in good health.

CDR3: CASSQGAYYEQFF. CDR3 DNA sequence: TGTGCCAGCAGCCAAGGGGCGTACTATGAGCAGTTCTTC. This chain joins TRBV7-2 and TRBJ2-1; weak D call: TRBD1 (5 bases). Germline CDR1 is SGHTA and CDR2 is FQGNSA. The CDR3 totals 13 residues. V dropped 5 bases and J dropped 8 bases, with 13 bases sitting between them.

The chain carries TRBV4-3 and TRBJ2-1; D is ambiguous. The assigned J gene may be wrong: the sequence end matches TRBJ2-7 better. Germline values: CDR1 LGHNA, CDR2 YSLEER. The CDR3 contains 15 residues. Here the CDR3 reads CASSQEISSYNEQYF. For the CDR3, the DNA is TGCGCCAGCAGCCAAGAAATTAGCTCCTACAATGAGCAGTACTTC.

This sequence joins TRBV7-9 and TRBJ1-5; TRBD1 aligns across 8 bases. The germline gives CDR1 SEHNR, CDR2 FQNEAQ (reference sequence). This CDR3 has 16 amino acids. V lost 3 bases to trimming and J lost 4 bases; unmatched junction nucleotides: 8. CDR3 region: CASSFAGTGANQPQHF. The CDR3 nucleotides read TGTGCCAGCAGCTTCGCTGGGACAGGAGCTAATCAGCCCCAGCATTTT.

This chain connects TRBV7-2 to TRBJ2-7; 10 positions agree with TRBD2. The V gene's germline CDR1 is SGHTA and CDR2 FQGNSA. The CDR3 contains 17 residues. V trimming: 4 bases; J trimming: 0 bases; junction bases outside the gene matches: 9. Here the CDR3 reads CASSYVAGGLSSYEQYF. CDR3 DNA: TGTGCCAGCAGCTATGTAGCGGGGGGCCTCAGCTCCTACGAGCAGTACTTC.

In its sample, this clonotype was seen a few times. V is TRBV9 and J is TRBJ2-3; D perhaps matches TRBD1 (6 bases). Trimming pared 4 bases from V and 1 base from J, leaving 10 bases between. Germline V gene sequence: CDR1 SGDLS, CDR2 YYNGEE. The CDR3 runs to 14 residues. Here the CDR3 DNA reads TGTGCCAGCAGCAGACAGGTCGGCACAGATACGCAGTATTTT. As protein: CASSRQVGTDTQYF.

This chain links TRBV20-1 with TRBJ2-3; 7 nucleotides agree with TRBD2. The CDR3 has 13 residues. Germline CDR1 is DFQATT and CDR2 is SNEGSKA (reference sequence). V lost 4 bases and J lost 3; bases outside the gene matches: 4. CDR3 region: CSAKWRETDTQYF. DNA for the CDR3: TGCAGTGCTAAATGGCGGGAGACAGATACGCAGTATTTT.

V usage is TRBV2 and J usage is TRBJ2-5; 7 nucleotides line up with TRBD1. The junction had 9 bases not matched to a gene; V was cut back by 6 bases and J by 5 bases. Germline CDR1 and CDR2: SNHLY and FYNNEI. CDR3 size: 14 residues. Written as DNA, the CDR3 is TGTGCCAGCAGCAGCAACAGGGGAACTGAGACCCAGTACTTC. Amino acids: CASSSNRGTETQYF. The full variable domain, with the rest looked up from reference TRBV2 and TRBJ2-5, is EPEVTQTPSHQVTQMGQEVILRCVPISNHLYFYWYRQILGQKVEFLVSFYNNEISEKSEIFDDQFSVERPDGSNFTLKIRSTKLEDSAMYFCASSSNRGTETQYFGPGTRLLVL.

The rearrangement links TRBV28 to TRBJ1-5; 7 nucleotides line up with TRBD1. CDR3 length: 15 amino acids. Trimming took 6 bases from V and 4 from J; bases not matched to a gene: 9. CDR1 and CDR2 (germline): MDHEN, SYDVKM. CDR3 sequence reads: CASSQGQRLNQPQHF. The DNA of the CDR3 is TGTGCCAGCAGCCAGGGACAGAGGTTAAATCAGCCCCAGCATTTT.

This clonotype came up a few times. This sequence joins TRBV29-1 and TRBJ1-2; the D gene is possibly TRBD1 (5 bases). Germline V gene lookup returns CDR1 SQVTM and CDR2 ANQGSEA. Trimming shortened V by 0 bases and J by 0 bases, and 11 bases separated the two germline ends. CDR3 length: 15 amino acids. CDR3: CSVEETENTNYGYTF. DNA of the CDR3: TGCAGCGTTGAAGAGACAGAGAATACTAACTATGGCTACACCTTC. Together with reference TRBV29-1 and TRBJ1-2, the CDR3 gives the full variable domain: SAVISQKPSRDICQRGTSLTIQCQVDSQVTMMFWYRQQPGQSLTLIATANQGSEATYESGFVIDKFPISRPNLTFSTLTVSNMSPEDSSIYLCSVEETENTNYGYTFGSGTRLTVV.

There are a few counts of this clonotype. This chain joins TRBV5-1 and TRBJ2-5; 10 bases are shared with TRBD2. The CDR3 contains 14 residues. Looked up from germline, CDR1 is SGHRS and CDR2 is YFSETQ. J gave up 1 base and V 4 bases, and 1 base lay outside the gene matches. CDR3: CASSTSGTQETQYF. Here the CDR3 DNA reads TGCGCCAGCAGCACTAGCGGGACCCAAGAGACCCAGTACTTC.

This clonotype appeared a single time. The chain joins TRBV6-6 to TRBJ1-3; D remains ambiguous. The CDR3 contains 13 residues. CDR1 is MNHNY, CDR2 SVGAGI, per germline (reference sequence). Trimming took 0 bases from V and 3 from J, leaving 3 bases between them. The CDR3 reads CASSYSFGNTIYF. The CDR3 region has the DNA TGTGCCAGCAGTTACTCGTTTGGAAACACCATATATTTT.

In this sample, this clonotype turned up a few times. The chain uses TRBV10-3 and TRBJ2-7, with 12 bases fitting TRBD1. J gave up 3 bases and V 4 bases, and 10 bases lay outside the gene matches. Germline V gene lookup returns CDR1 ENHRY and CDR2 SYGVKD. The CDR3 contains 17 residues. The CDR3 is CAISGGQGAETLYEQYF. As DNA, the CDR3 is TGTGCCATCAGTGGGGGACAGGGGGCGGAAACCCTCTACGAGCAGTACTTC.

This chain connects TRBV29-1 to TRBJ2-4; D remains ambiguous. CDR3 length equals 12 residues. From germline, CDR1 is SQVTM and CDR2 ANQGSEA. Trimming took off 4 bases at V and 6 bases at J, with 10 bases between the two ends. DNA for the CDR3: TGCAGCGTTGTACCAAACGGAAACATTCAGTACTTC. It codes for CSVVPNGNIQYF.